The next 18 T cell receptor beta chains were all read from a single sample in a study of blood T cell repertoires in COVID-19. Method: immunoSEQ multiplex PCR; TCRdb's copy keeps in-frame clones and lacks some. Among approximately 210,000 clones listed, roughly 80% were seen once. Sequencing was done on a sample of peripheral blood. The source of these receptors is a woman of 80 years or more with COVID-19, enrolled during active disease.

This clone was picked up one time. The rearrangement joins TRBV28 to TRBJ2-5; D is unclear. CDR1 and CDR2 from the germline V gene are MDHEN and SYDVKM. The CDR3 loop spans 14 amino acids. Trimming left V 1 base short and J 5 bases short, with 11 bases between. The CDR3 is CASSLYQPGETQYF. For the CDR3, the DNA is TGTGCCAGCAGTTTATACCAACCCGGGGAGACCCAGTACTTC.

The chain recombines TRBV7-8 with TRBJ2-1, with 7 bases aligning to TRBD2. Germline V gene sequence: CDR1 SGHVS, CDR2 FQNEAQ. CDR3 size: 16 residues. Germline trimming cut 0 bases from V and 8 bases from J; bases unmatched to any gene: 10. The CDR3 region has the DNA TGTGCCAGCAGCTTAGCCTCCGGGACTATGGTGCATGAGCAGTTCTTC. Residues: CASSLASGTMVHEQFF.

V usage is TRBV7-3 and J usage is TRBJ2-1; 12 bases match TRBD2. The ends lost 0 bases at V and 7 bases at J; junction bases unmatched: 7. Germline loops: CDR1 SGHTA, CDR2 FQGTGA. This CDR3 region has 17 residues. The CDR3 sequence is CASSLTGLAGGRNEQFF. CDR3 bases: TGTGCCAGCAGCTTAACTGGCCTAGCGGGAGGGCGAAATGAGCAGTTCTTC.

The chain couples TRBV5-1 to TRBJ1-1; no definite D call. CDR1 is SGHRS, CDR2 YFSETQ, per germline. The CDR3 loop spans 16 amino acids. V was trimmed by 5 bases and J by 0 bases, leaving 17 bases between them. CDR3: CASSAQSALMNTEAFF. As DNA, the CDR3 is TGCGCCAGCAGTGCTCAGTCCGCCCTCATGAACACTGAAGCTTTCTTT.

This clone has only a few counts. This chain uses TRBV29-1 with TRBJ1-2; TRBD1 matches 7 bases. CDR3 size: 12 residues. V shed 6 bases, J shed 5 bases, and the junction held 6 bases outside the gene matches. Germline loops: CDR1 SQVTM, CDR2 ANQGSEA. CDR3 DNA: TGCAGCGTGTCGACAGGGAATTATGGCTACACCTTC. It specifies CSVSTGNYGYTF.

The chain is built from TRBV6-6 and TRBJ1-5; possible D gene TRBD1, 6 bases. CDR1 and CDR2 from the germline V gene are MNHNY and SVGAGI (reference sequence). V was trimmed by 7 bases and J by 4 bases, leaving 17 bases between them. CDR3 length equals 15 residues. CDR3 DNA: TGTGCCAGCACTTGGGGAGGGGGGGGGAATCAGCCCCAGCATTTT. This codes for CASTWGGGGNQPQHF.

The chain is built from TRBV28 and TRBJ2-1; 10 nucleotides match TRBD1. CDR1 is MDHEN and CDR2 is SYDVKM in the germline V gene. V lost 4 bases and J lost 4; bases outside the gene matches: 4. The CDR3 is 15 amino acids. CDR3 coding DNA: TGTGCCAGCAGTTCATCGGGACAGGGGTACAATGAGCAGTTCTTC. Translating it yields CASSSSGQGYNEQFF.

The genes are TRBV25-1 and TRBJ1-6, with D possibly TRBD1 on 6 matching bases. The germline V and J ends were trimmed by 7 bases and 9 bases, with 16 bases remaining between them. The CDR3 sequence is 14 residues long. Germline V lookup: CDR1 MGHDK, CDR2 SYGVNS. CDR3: CASTLGGFGSPLHF. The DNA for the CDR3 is TGTGCCAGCACCTTAGGGGGTTTCGGTTCACCCCTCCACTTT.

The CDR3 loop reads CASSPLASGGGDTQYF. In nucleotides, the CDR3 is TGTGCCAGCAGCCCGCTGGCTTCGGGAGGGGGAGATACGCAGTATTTT. The chain employs TRBV7-6 and TRBJ2-3; 8 nucleotides line up with TRBD2. Germline CDR1 is SGHVS and CDR2 is FNYEAQ. This CDR3 is 16 amino acids long. V dropped 5 bases and J dropped 5; count of bases not matched to a gene: 12.

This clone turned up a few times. CDR3 sequence: CAAAGASGNTIYF. CDR3 in DNA: TGTGCCGCGGCAGGGGCGAGCGGAAACACCATATATTTT. This sequence joins TRBV7-6 and TRBJ1-3, with D perhaps TRBD1 (6 bases). This CDR3 contains 13 residues. The germline V and J ends were trimmed by 11 bases and 4 bases, with 15 bases remaining between them. Per the germline V gene, CDR1 is SGHVS and CDR2 is FNYEAQ. Together with reference TRBV7-6 and TRBJ1-3, the CDR3 gives the full variable domain: GAGVSQSPRYKVTKRGQDVALRCDPISGHVSLYWYRQALGQGPEFLTYFNYEAQQDKSGLPNDRFSAERPEGSISTLTIQRTEQRDSAMYRCAAAGASGNTIYFGEGSWLTVV.

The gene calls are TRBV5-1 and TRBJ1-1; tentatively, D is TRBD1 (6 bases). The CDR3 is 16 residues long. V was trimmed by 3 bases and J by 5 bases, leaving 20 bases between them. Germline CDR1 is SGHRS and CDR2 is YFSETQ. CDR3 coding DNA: TGCGCCAGCAGCTCGTCCCCAGGGGAAAGGTGGACTGAAGCTTTCTTT. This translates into CASSSSPGERWTEAFF.

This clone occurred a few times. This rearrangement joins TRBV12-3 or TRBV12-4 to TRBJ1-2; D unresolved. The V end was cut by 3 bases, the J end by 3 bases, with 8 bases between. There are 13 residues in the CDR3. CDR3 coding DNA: TGTGCCAGCAGTTTCGGGGAGTACTATGGCTACACCTTC. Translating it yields CASSFGEYYGYTF.

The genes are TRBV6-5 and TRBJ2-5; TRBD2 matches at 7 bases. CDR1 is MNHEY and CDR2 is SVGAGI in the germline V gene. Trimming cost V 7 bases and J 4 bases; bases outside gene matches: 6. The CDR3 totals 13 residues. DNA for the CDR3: TGTGCCAGCACCCCCTGGGAGGGAGAGACCCAGTACTTC. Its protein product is CASTPWEGETQYF.

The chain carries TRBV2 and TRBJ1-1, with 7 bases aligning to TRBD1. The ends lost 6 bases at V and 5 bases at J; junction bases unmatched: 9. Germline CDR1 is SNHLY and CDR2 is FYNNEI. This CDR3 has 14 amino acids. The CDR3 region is CASRSNTGDTEAFF. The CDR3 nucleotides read TGTGCCAGCAGATCTAATACAGGGGATACTGAAGCTTTCTTT.

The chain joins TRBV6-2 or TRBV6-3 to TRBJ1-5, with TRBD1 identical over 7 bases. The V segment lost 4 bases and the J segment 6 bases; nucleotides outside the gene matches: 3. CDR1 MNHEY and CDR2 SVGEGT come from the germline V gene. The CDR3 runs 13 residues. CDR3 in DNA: TGTGCCAGCAGTTCCAACAGGGGTCAGCCCCAGCATTTT. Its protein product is CASSSNRGQPQHF.

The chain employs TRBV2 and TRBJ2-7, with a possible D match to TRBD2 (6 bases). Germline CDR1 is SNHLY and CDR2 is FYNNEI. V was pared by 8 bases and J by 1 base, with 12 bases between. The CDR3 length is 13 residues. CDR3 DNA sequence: TGTGCCAGCCTTAGCGGAAGGTCCTACGAGCAGTACTTC. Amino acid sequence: CASLSGRSYEQYF. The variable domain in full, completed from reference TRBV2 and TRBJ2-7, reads EPEVTQTPSHQVTQMGQEVILRCVPISNHLYFYWYRQILGQKVEFLVSFYNNEISEKSEIFDDQFSVERPDGSNFTLKIRSTKLEDSAMYFCASLSGRSYEQYFGPGTRLTVT.

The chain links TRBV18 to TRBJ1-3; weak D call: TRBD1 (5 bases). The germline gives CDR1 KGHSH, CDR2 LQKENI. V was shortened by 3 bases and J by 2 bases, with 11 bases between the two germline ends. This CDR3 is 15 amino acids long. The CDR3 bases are TGTGCCAGCTCACCCCGCAGGGTTCCTGGAAACACCATATATTTT. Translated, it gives CASSPRRVPGNTIYF. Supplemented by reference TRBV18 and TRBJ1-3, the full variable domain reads NAGVMQNPRHLVRRRGQEARLRCSPMKGHSHVYWYRQLPEEGLKFMVYLQKENIIDESGMPKERFSAEFPKEGPSILRIQQVVRGDSAAYFCASSPRRVPGNTIYFGEGSWLTVV.

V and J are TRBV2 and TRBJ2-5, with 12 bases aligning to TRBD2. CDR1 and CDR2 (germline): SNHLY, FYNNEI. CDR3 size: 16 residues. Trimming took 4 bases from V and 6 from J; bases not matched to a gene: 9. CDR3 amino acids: CASSASGRALVKTQYF. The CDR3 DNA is TGTGCCAGCAGTGCTAGCGGGAGGGCGTTGGTTAAGACCCAGTACTTC.